This T cell receptor beta chain was sequenced in a study of shared clonotypes between healthy human individuals. Study-level background: Used for every donor were three CD4 naive, three CD4 memory, two CD8 naive and one CD8 memory plate.

The germline V gene has CDR1 SNHLY and CDR2 FYNNEI. With 6 bases clipped from V and 6 bases from J, the junction kept 8 bases outside the gene matches. This CDR3 comprises 14 residues. CD45RO negativity and positive selection for CCR7 defined naive CD8 cells, a population that excluded terminally differentiated effector memory CD45RA+ cells. Assay execution proceeded at the deep level. Repertoires were generated with immunoSEQ multiplex PCR, while TCRdb's copy carries only in-frame clones and drops some. The sample holds approximately 720,000 clones, 92% seen once. This TCR derives from a man aged 25-45 years in good health. Sequencing was performed on naive CD8+ T cells sorted from blood. The rearrangement links TRBV2 to TRBJ1-5, with 7 bases that match TRBD1. The CDR3 bases are TGTGCCAGCAGCGGTGAGGGGGCTCGTCAGCCCCAGCATTTT. Translated: CASSGEGARQPQHF. Full variable domain (remainder filled in from reference TRBV2 and TRBJ1-5): EPEVTQTPSHQVTQMGQEVILRCVPISNHLYFYWYRQILGQKVEFLVSFYNNEISEKSEIFDDQFSVERPDGSNFTLKIRSTKLEDSAMYFCASSGEGARQPQHFGDGTRLSIL.